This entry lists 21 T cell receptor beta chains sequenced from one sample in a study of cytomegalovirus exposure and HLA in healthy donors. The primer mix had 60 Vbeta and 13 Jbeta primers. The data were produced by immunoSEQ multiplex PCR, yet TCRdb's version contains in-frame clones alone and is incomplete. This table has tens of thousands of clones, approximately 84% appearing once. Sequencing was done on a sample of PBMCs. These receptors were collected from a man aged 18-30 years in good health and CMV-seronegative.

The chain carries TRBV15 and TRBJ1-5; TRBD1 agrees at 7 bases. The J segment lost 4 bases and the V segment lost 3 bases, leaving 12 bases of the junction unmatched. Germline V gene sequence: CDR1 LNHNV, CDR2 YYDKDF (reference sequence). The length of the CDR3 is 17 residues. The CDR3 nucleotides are TGTGCCACCAGCAGCAGGTCCACAGGGGCAGGGAATCAGCCCCAGCATTTT. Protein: CATSSRSTGAGNQPQHF.

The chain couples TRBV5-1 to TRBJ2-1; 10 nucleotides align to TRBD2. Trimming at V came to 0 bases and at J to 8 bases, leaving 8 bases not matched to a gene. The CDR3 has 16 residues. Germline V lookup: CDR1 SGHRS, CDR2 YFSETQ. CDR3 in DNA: TGCGCCAGCAGCTTGGGGGGGACTAGCGCGAGGGATGAGCAGTTCTTC. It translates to CASSLGGTSARDEQFF. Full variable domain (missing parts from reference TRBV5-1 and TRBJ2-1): KAGVTQTPRYLIKTRGQQVTLSCSPISGHRSVSWYQQTPGQGLQFLFEYFSETQRNKGNFPGRFSGRQFSNSRSEMNVSTLELGDSALYLCASSLGGTSARDEQFFGPGTRLTVL.

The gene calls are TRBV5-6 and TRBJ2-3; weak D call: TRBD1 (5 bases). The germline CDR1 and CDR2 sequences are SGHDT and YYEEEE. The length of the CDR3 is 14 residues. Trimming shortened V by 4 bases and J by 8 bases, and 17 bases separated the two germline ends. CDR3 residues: CASSAGAGLSTQYF. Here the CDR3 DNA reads TGTGCCAGCAGCGCCGGTGCAGGGCTGTCTACGCAGTATTTT.

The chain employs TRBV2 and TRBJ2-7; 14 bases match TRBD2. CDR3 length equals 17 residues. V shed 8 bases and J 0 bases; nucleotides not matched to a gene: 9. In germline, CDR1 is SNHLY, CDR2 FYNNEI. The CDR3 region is CASGGLAGGPSSYEQYF. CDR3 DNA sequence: TGTGCCAGCGGAGGACTAGCGGGAGGTCCCAGCTCCTACGAGCAGTACTTC.

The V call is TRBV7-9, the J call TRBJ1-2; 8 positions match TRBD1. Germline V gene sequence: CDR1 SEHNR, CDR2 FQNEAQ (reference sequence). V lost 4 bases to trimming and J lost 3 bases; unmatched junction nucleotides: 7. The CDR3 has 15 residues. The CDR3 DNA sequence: TGTGCCAGCAGCTACCGGGACAGGTACGACTATGGCTACACCTTC. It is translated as CASSYRDRYDYGYTF.

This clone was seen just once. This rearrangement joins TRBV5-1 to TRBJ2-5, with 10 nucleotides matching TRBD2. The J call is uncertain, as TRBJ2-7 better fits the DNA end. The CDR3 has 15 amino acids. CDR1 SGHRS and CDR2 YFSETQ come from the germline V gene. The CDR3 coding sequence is TGCGCCAGCAGCTTGACTAGCGGGATTATCTACGAGCAGTACTTC. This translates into CASSLTSGIIYEQYF.

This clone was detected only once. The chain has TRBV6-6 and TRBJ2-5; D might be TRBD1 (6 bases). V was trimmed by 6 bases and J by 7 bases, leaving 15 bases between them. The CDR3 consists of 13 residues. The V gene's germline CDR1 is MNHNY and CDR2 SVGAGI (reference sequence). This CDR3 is CASSYREGGTQYF. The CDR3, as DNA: TGTGCCAGCAGCTACAGGGAAGGAGGGACCCAGTACTTC.

The CDR3 loop reads CASSQDPQGTSNQPQHF. The CDR3 nucleotides read TGCGCCAGCAGCCAAGACCCCCAGGGGACAAGCAATCAGCCCCAGCATTTT. The rearrangement links TRBV4-1 to TRBJ1-5; D possibly corresponds to TRBD1 (6 bases). This CDR3 comprises 17 residues. Germline CDR1 MGHRA, CDR2 YSYEKL. V shed 0 bases and J shed 1 base, with 13 bases lying between them.

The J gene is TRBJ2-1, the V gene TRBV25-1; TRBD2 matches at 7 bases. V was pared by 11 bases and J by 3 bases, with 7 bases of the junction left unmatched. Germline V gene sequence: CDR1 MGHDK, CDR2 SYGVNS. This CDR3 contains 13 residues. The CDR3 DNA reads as TGTGCCGCCCGAGGACTAGGCTACAATGAGCAGTTCTTC. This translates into CAARGLGYNEQFF.

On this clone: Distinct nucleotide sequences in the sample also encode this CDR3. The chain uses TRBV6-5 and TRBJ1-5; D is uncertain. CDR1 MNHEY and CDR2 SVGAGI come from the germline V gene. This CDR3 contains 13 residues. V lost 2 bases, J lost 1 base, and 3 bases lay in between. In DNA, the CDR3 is TGTGCCAGCAGTTACAGCAGCAATCAGCCCCAGCATTTT. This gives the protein CASSYSSNQPQHF.

CDR3 amino acids: CASSLTTGGATEAFF. CDR3 in DNA: TGTGCCAGCAGCTTAACGACAGGGGGCGCGACTGAAGCTTTCTTT. The V gene is TRBV7-9, the J gene TRBJ1-1; 10 bases align to TRBD1. Germline CDR1 is SEHNR and CDR2 is FQNEAQ (reference sequence). V lost 2 bases to trimming and J lost 5 bases; unmatched junction nucleotides: 5. The CDR3 runs 15 residues.

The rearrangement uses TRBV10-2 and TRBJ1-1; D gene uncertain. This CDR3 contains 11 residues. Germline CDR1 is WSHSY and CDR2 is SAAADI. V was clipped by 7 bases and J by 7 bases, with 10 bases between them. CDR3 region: CASTEGGEAFF. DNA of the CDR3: TGCGCCAGCACCGAGGGAGGTGAAGCTTTCTTT.

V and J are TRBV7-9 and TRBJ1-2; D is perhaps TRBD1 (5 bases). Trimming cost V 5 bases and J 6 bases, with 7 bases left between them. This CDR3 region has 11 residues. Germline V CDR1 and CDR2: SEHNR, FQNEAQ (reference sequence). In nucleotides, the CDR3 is TGTGCCAGCAGCGGCAGGGATGGCTACACCTTC. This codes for CASSGRDGYTF.

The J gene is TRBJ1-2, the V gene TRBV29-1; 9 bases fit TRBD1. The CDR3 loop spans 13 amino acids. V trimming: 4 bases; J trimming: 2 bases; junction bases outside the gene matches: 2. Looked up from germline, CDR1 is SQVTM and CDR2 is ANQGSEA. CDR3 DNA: TGCAGCGTTGGGGACAGGGTAAACTATGGCTACACCTTC. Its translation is CSVGDRVNYGYTF.

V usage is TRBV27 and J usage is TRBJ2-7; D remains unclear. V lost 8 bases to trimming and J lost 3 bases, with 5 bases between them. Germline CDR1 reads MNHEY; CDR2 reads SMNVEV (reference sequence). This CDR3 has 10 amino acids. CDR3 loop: CASGDYEQYF. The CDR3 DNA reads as TGTGCCAGCGGAGACTACGAGCAGTACTTC.

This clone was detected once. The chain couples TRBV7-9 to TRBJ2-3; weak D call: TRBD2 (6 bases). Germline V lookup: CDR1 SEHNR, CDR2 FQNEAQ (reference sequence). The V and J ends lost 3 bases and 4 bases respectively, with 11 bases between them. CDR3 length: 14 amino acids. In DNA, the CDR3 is TGTGCCAGCAGCTTTGGGGGGAGTGCAGATACGCAGTATTTT. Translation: CASSFGGSADTQYF.

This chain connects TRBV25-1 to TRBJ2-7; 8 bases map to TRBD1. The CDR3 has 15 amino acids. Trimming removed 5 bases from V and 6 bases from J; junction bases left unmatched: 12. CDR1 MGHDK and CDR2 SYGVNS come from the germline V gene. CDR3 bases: TGTGCCAGCAGTCCCCAGACAGGGGTTTTGACCGAGCAGTACTTC. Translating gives CASSPQTGVLTEQYF.

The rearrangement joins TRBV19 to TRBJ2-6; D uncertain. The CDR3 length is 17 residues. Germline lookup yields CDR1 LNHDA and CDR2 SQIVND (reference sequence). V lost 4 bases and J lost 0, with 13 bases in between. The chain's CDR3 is CASSNDWINSGANVLTF. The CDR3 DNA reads TGTGCCAGTAGTAATGACTGGATTAACTCTGGGGCCAACGTCCTGACTTTC. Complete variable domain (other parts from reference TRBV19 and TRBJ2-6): DGGITQSPKYLFRKEGQNVTLSCEQNLNHDAMYWYRQDPGQGLRLIYYSQIVNDFQKGDIAEGYSVSREKKESFPLTVTSAQKNPTAFYLCASSNDWINSGANVLTFGAGSRLTVL.

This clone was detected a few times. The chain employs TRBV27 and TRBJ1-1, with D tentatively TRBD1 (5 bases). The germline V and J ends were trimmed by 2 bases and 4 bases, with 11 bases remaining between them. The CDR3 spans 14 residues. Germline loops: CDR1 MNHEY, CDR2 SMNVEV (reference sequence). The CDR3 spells CASSLGVGVTEAFF. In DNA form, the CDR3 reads TGTGCCAGCAGTTTAGGGGTAGGGGTCACTGAAGCTTTCTTT.

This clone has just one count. The chain's CDR3 is CASSRGGVSNQPQHF. CDR3 in DNA: TGCGCCAGCAGTAGGGGGGGGGTAAGCAATCAGCCCCAGCATTTT. The chain recombines TRBV5-1 with TRBJ1-5; tentative D call: TRBD1 (6 bases). The CDR3 runs 15 residues. Trimming stripped 5 bases from V and 1 base from J, with 13 bases between. Germline CDR1 SGHRS, CDR2 YFSETQ.

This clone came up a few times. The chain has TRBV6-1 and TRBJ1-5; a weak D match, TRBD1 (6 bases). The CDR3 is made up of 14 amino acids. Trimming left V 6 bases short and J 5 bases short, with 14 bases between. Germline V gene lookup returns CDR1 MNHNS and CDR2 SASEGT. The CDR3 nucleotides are TGTGCCAGCAGAAAGCCAGGGGTCGATCAGCCCCAGCATTTT. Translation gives CASRKPGVDQPQHF.